This T cell receptor beta chain was captured in a study of vaccination effects on CD4 cells after COVID-19. Study in general: The second dose preceded post-vaccine samples by a median of 72 days.

Antigen-specific CD4+ T cells were expanded with viral peptide pools in the ViraFEST assay before sequencing. An approximately 10-day culture period preceded the isolation of CD4+ T cells. Every participant took two doses of the BNT162b2 or mRNA-1273 vaccine. A few million PBMC per well received 10 IU/ml IL-2 and 9 to 10 ug/ml peptides in culture. Researchers swapped half the medium for IL-2 medium on both days 3 and 7. Some clones are missing from TCRdb's copy, which holds only in-frame ones; the method was immunoSEQ multiplex PCR. The data show around 24,000 clones, approximately 79% seen once. V lost 0 bases to trimming and J lost 3 bases; unmatched junction nucleotides: 8. The CDR3 has 17 amino acids. CDR1 is SGHRS and CDR2 is YFSETQ in the germline V gene. Worth noting for this clone: What it binds is not known.

The sample consisted of CD4+ T cells from PBMCs cultured with SARS-CoV-2 spike peptides, taken after COVID-19 vaccination. This TCR derives from a human donor who received a COVID-19 vaccine. Some clones in this sample may be carry-over from other donors' samples. This chain links TRBV5-1 with TRBJ2-1; 8 positions match TRBD2. CDR3 loop: CASSLGRVGTSYNEQFF. In DNA, the CDR3 is TGCGCCAGCAGCTTGGGCCGAGTGGGGACTAGCTACAATGAGCAGTTCTTC.